These 26 T cell receptor beta chains were sequenced from one sample in a study of T cell changes during pregnancy in multiple sclerosis. TCRdb's table, derived via immunoSEQ multiplex PCR, lists solely in-frame clones and lacks some. The sample has under 95,000 clones, 80% to 95% seen once. The sample was CD4+ T cells from peripheral blood mononuclear cells, taken before pregnancy. Receptors originate from a female donor with multiple sclerosis, enrolled in a pregnancy study.

This chain connects TRBV18 to TRBJ2-1, with D maybe TRBD1 (5 bases). The ends were cut back, 2 bases at V and 5 bases at J, with 13 bases in the middle. The CDR3 sequence is 15 residues long. Germline CDR1 reads KGHSH; CDR2 reads LQKENI. The chain's CDR3 is CASSPSRTQHNEQFF. In nucleotides, the CDR3 is TGTGCCAGCTCACCAAGTAGGACACAGCACAATGAGCAGTTCTTC.

The chain is built from TRBV27 and TRBJ2-1; TRBD2 aligns across 12 bases. Germline V gene sequence: CDR1 MNHEY, CDR2 SMNVEV (reference sequence). Trimming removed 6 bases from V and 7 bases from J; junction bases left unmatched: 13. The CDR3 is 17 amino acids. The CDR3 protein is CASSPQSGLAGLNEQFF. DNA for the CDR3: TGTGCCAGCAGCCCACAAAGCGGACTAGCGGGACTAAATGAGCAGTTCTTC.

The table lists this clone with a count of one. The V call is TRBV4-3, the J call TRBJ2-5; 8 nucleotides agree with TRBD2. From germline, CDR1 is LGHNA and CDR2 YSLEER. The CDR3 consists of 17 residues. J was trimmed by 4 bases and V by 0 bases; bases with no gene match: 10. The CDR3 sequence is CASSQEGGAGVGETQYF. CDR3 DNA sequence: TGCGCCAGCAGCCAAGAGGGGGGAGCGGGGGTCGGAGAGACCCAGTACTTC.

V and J are TRBV6-5 and TRBJ2-1, with TRBD2 matching over 11 bases. Trimming took 1 base from V and 9 from J; bases not matched to a gene: 5. Germline V lookup: CDR1 MNHEY, CDR2 SVGAGI. This CDR3 spans 15 amino acids. This chain's CDR3 is CASSYLAGGPGEQFF. The CDR3 DNA reads as TGTGCCAGCAGTTACTTAGCGGGGGGGCCGGGTGAGCAGTTCTTC.

This clone was observed a few times. This chain connects TRBV10-3 to TRBJ1-2; D call uncertain. Per the germline V gene, CDR1 is ENHRY and CDR2 is SYGVKD. With 9 bases removed from V and 5 bases from J, the gap between germline ends came to 10 bases. CDR3 size: 11 residues. CDR3 coding DNA: TGTGCCATATCCGACACTTATGGCTACACCTTC. Translated: CAISDTYGYTF.

This clone showed up just once. The chain recombines TRBV5-1 with TRBJ1-2, with a tentative D call TRBD1 (5 bases). Trimming left V 6 bases short and J 4 bases short, with 19 bases between. Germline assignment: CDR1 SGHRS and CDR2 YFSETQ. The CDR3 covers 15 residues. The CDR3 DNA follows: TGCGCCAGCACCCCCACCGACAGAGTTACCTATGGCTACACCTTC. It is translated as CASTPTDRVTYGYTF.

The CDR3 sequence: CASIPGQGMNTEAFF. As DNA, the CDR3 is TGTGCCAGTATCCCGGGACAGGGAATGAACACTGAAGCTTTCTTT. The chain recombines TRBV19 with TRBJ1-1; 9 positions match TRBD1. Germline CDR1 LNHDA, CDR2 SQIVND (reference sequence). The J segment lost 0 bases and the V segment lost 7 bases, leaving 6 bases of the junction unmatched. This CDR3 has 15 amino acids.

V usage is TRBV2 and J usage is TRBJ2-5; TRBD2 matches 7 bases. The V segment lost 8 bases and the J segment 3 bases; nucleotides outside the gene matches: 0. The CDR3 runs to 11 residues. The germline V gene encodes CDR1 SNHLY and CDR2 FYNNEI. The chain's CDR3 is CASGREETQYF. The CDR3 bases are TGTGCCAGCGGGAGGGAAGAGACCCAGTACTTC.

The chain's CDR3 is CASSYERRTGELFF. The DNA of the CDR3 is TGTGCCAGCAGTTACGAGCGTCGCACCGGGGAGCTGTTTTTT. The chain employs TRBV6-5 and TRBJ2-2; D is uncertain. Germline V gene lookup returns CDR1 MNHEY and CDR2 SVGAGI. Trimming removed 2 bases from V and 4 bases from J, with 8 bases in between. The CDR3 is 14 residues long.

V is TRBV6-1 and J is TRBJ1-5; 7 bases are shared with TRBD1. Unmatched junction bases numbered 12, after V lost 4 bases and J lost 0 bases. The germline gives CDR1 MNHNS, CDR2 SASEGT. The CDR3 length is 18 residues. The CDR3 nucleotides are TGTGCCAGCAGTGGGCCCCGGGACAGACTTTATAGCAATCAGCCCCAGCATTTT. Translated, it gives CASSGPRDRLYSNQPQHF.

This chain uses TRBV6-5 with TRBJ2-7, with 13 bases that match TRBD2. This CDR3 has 15 amino acids. Germline CDR1 and CDR2: MNHEY and SVGAGI. V dropped 4 bases and J dropped 5; count of bases not matched to a gene: 5. For the CDR3, the DNA is TGTGCCAGCAGTTTCGGACTAGCGGGAGTCCACGAGCAGTACTTC. As protein: CASSFGLAGVHEQYF.

V usage is TRBV6-6 and J usage is TRBJ2-1; maybe TRBD1 (6 bases). Trimming stripped 5 bases from V and 0 bases from J, with 11 bases between. Per the germline V gene, CDR1 is MNHNY and CDR2 is SVGAGI (reference sequence). This CDR3 contains 15 residues. CDR3 DNA sequence: TGTGCCAGCAGTAAACAGGGAAACTCCTACAATGAGCAGTTCTTC. This encodes CASSKQGNSYNEQFF.

This chain links TRBV28 with TRBJ2-6; no firm D call. The V and J ends lost 6 bases and 1 base respectively, with 13 bases between them. Germline V gene sequence: CDR1 MDHEN, CDR2 SYDVKM. The CDR3 length is 16 residues. CDR3: CASRADRRSGANVLTF. The CDR3 DNA reads as TGTGCCAGCAGAGCTGATCGGAGATCTGGGGCCAACGTCCTGACTTTC. The full variable domain, with the rest looked up from reference TRBV28 and TRBJ2-6, is DVKVTQSSRYLVKRTGEKVFLECVQDMDHENMFWYRQDPGLGLRLIYFSYDVKMKEKGDIPEGYSVSREKKERFSLILESASTNQTSMYLCASRADRRSGANVLTFGAGSRLTVL.

The rearrangement joins TRBV5-1 to TRBJ1-1; the D is unclear. The CDR3 has 14 amino acids. The germline V and J ends were trimmed by 2 bases and 1 base, with 9 bases remaining between them. Germline CDR1 and CDR2: SGHRS and YFSETQ. CDR3 bases: TGCGCCAGCAGCTTTCGAGACTCGAACACTGAAGCTTTCTTT. Encoded protein: CASSFRDSNTEAFF.

This sequence joins TRBV29-1 and TRBJ2-7; 8 bases are a match to TRBD1. Losses at the gene ends were 2 bases for V and 2 bases for J; bases not matched to a gene: 5. The CDR3 sequence is 14 residues long. Germline V gene data show CDR1 as SQVTM and CDR2 as ANQGSEA. CDR3 region: CSVERTGTPYEQYF. The DNA for the CDR3 is TGCAGCGTTGAACGGACAGGGACCCCCTACGAGCAGTACTTC.

The chain combines TRBV19 with TRBJ2-1; D uncertain. The CDR3 runs 15 residues. Germline CDR1 reads LNHDA; CDR2 reads SQIVND (reference sequence). Trimming left V 3 bases short and J 0 bases short, with 9 bases between. The CDR3 DNA reads TGTGCCAGTAGTATTCGGTCTAGCTCCTACAATGAGCAGTTCTTC. This sequence encodes CASSIRSSSYNEQFF. The variable domain in full, with the rest retrieved from reference TRBV19 and TRBJ2-1, is DGGITQSPKYLFRKEGQNVTLSCEQNLNHDAMYWYRQDPGQGLRLIYYSQIVNDFQKGDIAEGYSVSREKKESFPLTVTSAQKNPTAFYLCASSIRSSSYNEQFFGPGTRLTVL.

The gene calls are TRBV5-6 and TRBJ1-6; 7 bases are a match to TRBD1. The CDR3 loop spans 14 amino acids. Germline V gene sequence: CDR1 SGHDT, CDR2 YYEEEE. V dropped 6 bases and J dropped 6; count of bases not matched to a gene: 6. CDR3 region: CASTGTDFNSPLHF. The CDR3 DNA reads TGTGCCAGCACCGGGACAGACTTTAATTCACCCCTCCACTTT.

The chain uses TRBV5-4 and TRBJ2-7, with 9 bases aligning to TRBD1. V lost 0 bases, J lost 6 bases, and 7 bases stayed unmatched. Germline CDR1 and CDR2: SGHNT and YYREEE (reference sequence). CDR3 size: 15 residues. CDR3 nucleotides: TGTGCCAGCAGCTTGGGACAGGGGGGGATGGGCGAGCAGTACTTC. This sequence encodes CASSLGQGGMGEQYF.

This chain connects TRBV18 to TRBJ2-5; D uncertain. V gave up 6 bases and J gave up 2 bases, with 7 bases separating them. Germline CDR1 reads KGHSH; CDR2 reads LQKENI. The CDR3 totals 12 residues. The CDR3 reads CASSSVQETQYF. CDR3 coding DNA: TGTGCCAGCTCTTCGGTTCAAGAGACCCAGTACTTC.

This chain joins TRBV11-1 and TRBJ2-1, with 9 bases matching TRBD2. Germline V lookup: CDR1 SGHAT, CDR2 FQDESV (reference sequence). Trimming at V came to 4 bases and at J to 3 bases, leaving 7 bases not matched to a gene. The CDR3 runs to 16 residues. The CDR3 protein is CASSSRTSASYNEQFF. In DNA form, the CDR3 reads TGTGCCAGCAGCTCAAGGACTAGCGCAAGCTACAATGAGCAGTTCTTC.

This chain joins TRBV18 and TRBJ2-3, with D hard to call. The CDR3 is 12 residues long. Between the trimmed V and J ends, which lost 2 bases and 6 bases, there was a span of 6 bases. Germline V lookup: CDR1 KGHSH, CDR2 LQKENI. CDR3 in amino acids: CASSPAGDTQYF. CDR3 DNA: TGTGCCAGCTCACCAGCCGGGGATACGCAGTATTTT.

This chain connects TRBV2 to TRBJ1-2; D perhaps matches TRBD1 (6 bases). The CDR3 is 14 amino acids. CDR1 SNHLY and CDR2 FYNNEI come from the germline V gene. Trimming left V 4 bases short and J 4 bases short, with 13 bases between. The CDR3 is CASSGGHLLYGYTF. The CDR3 nucleotides read TGTGCCAGCAGTGGGGGACATTTGCTCTATGGCTACACCTTC.

Points on this clone: The sample contains more than one DNA sequence encoding this CDR3. V is TRBV2 and J is TRBJ1-5, with 7 bases matching TRBD1. The CDR3 covers 14 residues. CDR1 is SNHLY and CDR2 is FYNNEI in the germline V gene. V gave up 1 base and J gave up 4 bases; unmatched junction bases: 1. DNA for the CDR3: TGTGCCAGCAGTGAAGAACAGGGGAATCAGCCCCAGCATTTT. Translation gives CASSEEQGNQPQHF. Using reference TRBV2 and TRBJ1-5 for the parts outside the CDR3, the full variable domain is EPEVTQTPSHQVTQMGQEVILRCVPISNHLYFYWYRQILGQKVEFLVSFYNNEISEKSEIFDDQFSVERPDGSNFTLKIRSTKLEDSAMYFCASSEEQGNQPQHFGDGTRLSIL.

This clone was observed a handful of times. J is TRBJ1-6 and V is TRBV9, with D tentatively TRBD1 (5 bases). Deletions cut 0 bases from V and 10 bases from J, with 11 bases between. This CDR3 spans 14 amino acids. Germline V gene lookup returns CDR1 SGDLS and CDR2 YYNGEE. The CDR3 region is CASSVALGESPLHF. In nucleotides, the CDR3 is TGTGCCAGCAGCGTAGCTCTAGGGGAATCACCCCTCCACTTT. Full variable domain (rest looked up from reference TRBV9 and TRBJ1-6): DSGVTQTPKHLITATGQRVTLRCSPRSGDLSVYWYQQSLDQGLQFLIQYYNGEERAKGNILERFSAQQFPDLHSELNLSSLELGDSALYFCASSVALGESPLHFGNGTRLTVT.

V gene TRBV18 combines with J gene TRBJ2-3; D may be TRBD2 (5 bases). V was shortened by 1 base and J by 3 bases, with 5 bases between the two germline ends. CDR3 length: 13 amino acids. Germline lookup yields CDR1 KGHSH and CDR2 LQKENI. The CDR3 loop reads CASSPRETDTQYF. As DNA, the CDR3 is TGTGCCAGCTCACCACGGGAGACAGATACGCAGTATTTT.

This clone occurred once. V gene TRBV5-5 combines with J gene TRBJ1-3; TRBD1 agrees at 8 bases. J lost 0 bases, V lost 3 bases, and 5 bases had no gene match. CDR1 SGHKS and CDR2 YYEKEE come from the germline V gene (reference sequence). The CDR3 sequence is 16 residues long. Written as DNA, the CDR3 is TGTGCCAGCAGCTACGCCGGACAGGGCTCTGGAAACACCATATATTTT. It translates to CASSYAGQGSGNTIYF.